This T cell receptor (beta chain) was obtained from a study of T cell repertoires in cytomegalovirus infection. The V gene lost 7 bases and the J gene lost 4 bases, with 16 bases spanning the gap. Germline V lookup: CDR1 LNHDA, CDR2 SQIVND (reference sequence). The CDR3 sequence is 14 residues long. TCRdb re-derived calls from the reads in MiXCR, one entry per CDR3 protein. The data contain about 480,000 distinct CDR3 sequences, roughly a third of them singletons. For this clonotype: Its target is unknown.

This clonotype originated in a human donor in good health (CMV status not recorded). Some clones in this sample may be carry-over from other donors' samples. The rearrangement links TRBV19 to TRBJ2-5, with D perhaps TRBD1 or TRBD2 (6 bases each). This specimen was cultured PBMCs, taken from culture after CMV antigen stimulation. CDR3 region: CASIPSGGAETQYF. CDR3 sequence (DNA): TGTGCCAGTATTCCGTCCGGGGGCGCAGAGACCCAGTACTTC.